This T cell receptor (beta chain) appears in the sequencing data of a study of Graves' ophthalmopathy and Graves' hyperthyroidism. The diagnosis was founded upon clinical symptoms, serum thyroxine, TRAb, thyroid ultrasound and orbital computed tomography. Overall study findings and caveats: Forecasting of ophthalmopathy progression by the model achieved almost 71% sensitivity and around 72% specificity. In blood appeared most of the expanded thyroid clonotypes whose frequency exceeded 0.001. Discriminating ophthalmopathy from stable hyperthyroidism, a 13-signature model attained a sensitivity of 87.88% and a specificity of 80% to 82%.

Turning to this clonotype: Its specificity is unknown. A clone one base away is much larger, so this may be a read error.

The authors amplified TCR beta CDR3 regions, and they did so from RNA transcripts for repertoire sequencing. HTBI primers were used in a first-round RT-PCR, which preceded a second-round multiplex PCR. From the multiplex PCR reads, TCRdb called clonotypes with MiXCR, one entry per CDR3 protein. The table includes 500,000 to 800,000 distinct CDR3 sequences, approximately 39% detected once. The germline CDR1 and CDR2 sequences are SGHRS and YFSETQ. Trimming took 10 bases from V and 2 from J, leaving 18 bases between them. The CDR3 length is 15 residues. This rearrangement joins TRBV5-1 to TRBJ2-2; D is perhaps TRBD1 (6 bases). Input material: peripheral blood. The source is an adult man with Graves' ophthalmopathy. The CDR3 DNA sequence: TGCGCCGGCGGCAGGGGTCCCCCCAACACCGGGGAGCTGTTTTTT. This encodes CAGGRGPPNTGELFF.